The TCR beta chain described here comes from a study of T-cell memory formation after mild COVID-19. In regard to this clonotype: Possible read error: a much larger clone is one base away.

Germline V CDR1 and CDR2: SEHNR, FQNEAQ (reference sequence). The CDR3 loop spans 12 amino acids. V lost 10 bases and J 11 bases, leaving 17 bases between the germline ends. Each CDR3 protein gets one entry after TCRdb re-called the 5' RACE reads with MiXCR. The sample shows roughly 500,000 distinct CDR3 sequences, around 20% of them seen only once. V is TRBV7-9 and J is TRBJ2-2; possibly TRBD1 or TRBD2 for D (5 bases each). The TCR was taken from an adult woman who had mild COVID-19 (a few samples of this study predate the infection). Cell type and time point are not known. The sequenced sample was PBMCs or a T cell subset sorted from them (not recorded which). The DNA of the CDR3 is TGTGCCACCCTCACGGGATGGGACGAGCTGTTTTTT. It specifies CATLTGWDELFF.